The T cell receptor (beta chain) under discussion was sequenced for a study of T-cell memory formation after mild COVID-19 (dated by TCRdb to the early 2020s). Regarding the study in general: TCR sequence clusters from the two donors were largely donor specific. In a couple of donors, T-cell clones that expanded and contracted after mild COVID-19 were tracked by sequencing TCRalpha and TCRbeta repertoires over time. The cohort was made up of two young adult volunteers, one female and one male, who were previously healthy.

CDR1 SGDLS and CDR2 YYNGEE were looked up in the germline V gene. The germline V and J ends show losses of 2 bases and 4 bases respectively, and no gene match explains 1 base of the junction. The CDR3 measures 15 amino acids from cysteine to phenylalanine. Only the CDR3 DNA is retained, 45 bases long and in frame from the first base. Ficoll-Paque density gradient centrifugation was the method used to isolate PBMCs. Study-wide findings and limitations: Contracting CD4+ clones were found mainly in CM and EM memory subsets, while CD8+ clones were enriched in EMRA. SARS-CoV-2 specificity of the second-wave clones peaking on day 37 was not confirmed. From day 15 to 85, contracting clones showed balanced CD4/CD8 phenotypes, whereas a second wave of clones that expanded from day 15 to 37 leaned towards CD4+. Some responding clones were detected in pre-infection memory, which suggested that pre-existing cross-reactive memory T cells had joined the SARS-CoV-2 response. Only two mild cases were covered in the study, and larger cohorts including severe cases with pre-infection samples were considered necessary.

Data came from an Illumina NovaSeq 6000. Using 5'RACE with constant-segment primers, TCRalpha and TCRbeta cDNA libraries were constructed, with sample barcodes and unique molecular identifiers added in the process. Trizol reagent was used to extract RNA from every sample. Libraries were amplified in two PCR steps, with a second sample barcode and Illumina TruSeq adapters added in the second step. Sequencing of the libraries was done on an Illumina NovaSeq, producing 2 x 150 bp paired-end reads. For the original study's pipeline: The reads were demultiplexed and collapsed into UMI-guided consensus sequences using migec v1.2.7. Using mixcr v2.1.11, the UMI consensuses were aligned to TRA and TRB V and J templates and assembled into clonotypes. Expanded or contracted clonotypes were those called significant by both edgeR and NoisET, with noise models trained on biological replicates. edgeR calls used a false discovery rate-adjusted p below 0.01 and a log2 fold-change threshold of 1. As an exploratory analysis of dynamics, max-normalized trajectories of the 1000 most abundant clonotypes were examined by PCA with hierarchical clustering. Each responding clone was given a CD4 or CD8 phenotype based on the CD4+ and CD8+ repertoires, which had been sequenced separately. The public reads were quality trimmed at Q25 with fastp and then assembled into clones with MiXCR by TCRdb, keeping productive beta chains. Here each entry gathers all rows of one CDR3 protein and keeps the most common genes and DNA. For this entry, the V and J calls and clone size follow TCRdb and not the study's own pipeline. For this sample there are approximately 150,000 distinct CDR3 sequences; about 14% appear just once. The ten largest clones take up about 14% of the sample.

Comment on this clonotype: Its antigen remains undetermined. One base away there is no much larger clone; base qualities are not given.

The chain was built from TRBV9 and TRBJ2-2; TRBD1 aligns with 11 central bases. The sample taken for sequencing was PBMCs or a T cell subset sorted from them (not recorded which). The sequence was obtained from an adult woman who had mild COVID-19 (a few samples of this study predate the infection). The sample titles of this study are shuffled in the database, so cell type and time point are left out; the donor was told from shared clones. The DNA is TGTGCCAGCAGCGTGGACAGGGGGCTCACCGGGGAGCTGTTTTTT. Its protein reads: CASSVDRGLTGELFF.